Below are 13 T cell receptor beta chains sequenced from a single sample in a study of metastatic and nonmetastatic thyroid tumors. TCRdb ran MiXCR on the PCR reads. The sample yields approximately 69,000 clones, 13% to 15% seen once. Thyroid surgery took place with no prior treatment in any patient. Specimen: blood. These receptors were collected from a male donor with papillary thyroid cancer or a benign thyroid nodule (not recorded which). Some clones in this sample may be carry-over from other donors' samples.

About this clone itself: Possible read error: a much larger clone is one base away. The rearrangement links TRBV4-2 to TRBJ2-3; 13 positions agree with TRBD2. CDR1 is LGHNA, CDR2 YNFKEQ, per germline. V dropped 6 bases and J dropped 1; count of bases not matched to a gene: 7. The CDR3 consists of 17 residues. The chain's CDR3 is CASRHGTSGMGTDTQYF. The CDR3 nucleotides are TGTGCCAGCAGACATGGGACTAGCGGGATGGGCACAGATACGCAGTATTTT.

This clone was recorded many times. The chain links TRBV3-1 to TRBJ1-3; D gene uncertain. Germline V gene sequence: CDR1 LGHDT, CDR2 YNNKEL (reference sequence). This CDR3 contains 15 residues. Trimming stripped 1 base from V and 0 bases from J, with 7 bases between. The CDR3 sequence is CASSQAPISGNTIYF. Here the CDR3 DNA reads TGTGCCAGCAGCCAAGCCCCGATCTCTGGAAACACCATATATTTT.

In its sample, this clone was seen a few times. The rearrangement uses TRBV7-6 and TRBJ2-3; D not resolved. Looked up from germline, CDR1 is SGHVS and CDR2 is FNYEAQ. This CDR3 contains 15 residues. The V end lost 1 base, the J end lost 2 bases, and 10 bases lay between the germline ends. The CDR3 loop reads CASSLGRTPTDTQYF. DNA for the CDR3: TGTGCCAGCAGCTTAGGACGGACGCCCACAGATACGCAGTATTTT.

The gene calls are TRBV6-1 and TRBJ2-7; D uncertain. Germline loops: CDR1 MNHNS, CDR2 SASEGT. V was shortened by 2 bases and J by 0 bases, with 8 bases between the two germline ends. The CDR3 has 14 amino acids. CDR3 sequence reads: CASSERADSYEQYV. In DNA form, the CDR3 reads TGTGCCAGCAGTGAAAGGGCTGACTCCTACGAGCAGTACGTC.

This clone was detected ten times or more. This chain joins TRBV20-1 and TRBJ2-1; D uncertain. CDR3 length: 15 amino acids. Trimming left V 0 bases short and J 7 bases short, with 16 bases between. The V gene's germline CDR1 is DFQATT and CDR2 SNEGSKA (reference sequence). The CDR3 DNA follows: TGCAGTGCTAGAGATCTGGGGTCCATAATAAATGAGCAGTTCTTC. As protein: CSARDLGSIINEQFF.

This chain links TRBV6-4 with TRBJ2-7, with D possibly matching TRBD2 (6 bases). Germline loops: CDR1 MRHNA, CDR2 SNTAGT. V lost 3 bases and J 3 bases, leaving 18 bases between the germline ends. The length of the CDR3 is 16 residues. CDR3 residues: CASSEHRDFFGYEQYF. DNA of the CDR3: TGTGCCAGCAGTGAACACCGGGACTTTTTCGGCTACGAGCAGTACTTC.

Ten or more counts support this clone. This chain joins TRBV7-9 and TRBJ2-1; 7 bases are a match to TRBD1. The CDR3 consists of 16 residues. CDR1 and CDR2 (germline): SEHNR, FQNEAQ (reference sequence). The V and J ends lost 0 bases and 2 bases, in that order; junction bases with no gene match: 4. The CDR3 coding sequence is TGTGCCAGCAGCTTAGCGCTGGGACAGACCTACAATGAGCAGTTCTTC. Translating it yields CASSLALGQTYNEQFF.

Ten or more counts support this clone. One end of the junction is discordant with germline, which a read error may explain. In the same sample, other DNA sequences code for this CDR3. The CDR3 sequence: CSASRTRGYTGELFF. The CDR3 bases are TGCAGTGCTAGTCGGACTAGGGGCTACACCGGGGAGCTGTTTTTC. The J gene is TRBJ2-2, the V gene TRBV20-1; TRBD2 aligns across 7 bases. The CDR3 is 15 amino acids. CDR1 DFQATT and CDR2 SNEGSKA come from the germline V gene (reference sequence).

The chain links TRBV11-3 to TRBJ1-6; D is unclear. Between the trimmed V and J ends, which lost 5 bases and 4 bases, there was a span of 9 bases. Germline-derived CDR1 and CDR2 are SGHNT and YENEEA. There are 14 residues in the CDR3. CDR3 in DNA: TGTGCCAGCAGCAACGACGGATATAATTCACCCCTCCACTTT. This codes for CASSNDGYNSPLHF.

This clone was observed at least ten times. CDR3 residues: CASSLFTGGFTDTQYF. CDR3 DNA sequence: TGCGCCAGCAGCTTGTTCACAGGGGGCTTCACAGATACGCAGTATTTT. This chain connects TRBV5-1 to TRBJ2-3; 9 nucleotides line up with TRBD1. Per germline, CDR1 SGHRS and CDR2 YFSETQ. The CDR3 spans 16 residues. V was pared by 1 base and J by 2 bases, with 5 bases of the junction left unmatched.

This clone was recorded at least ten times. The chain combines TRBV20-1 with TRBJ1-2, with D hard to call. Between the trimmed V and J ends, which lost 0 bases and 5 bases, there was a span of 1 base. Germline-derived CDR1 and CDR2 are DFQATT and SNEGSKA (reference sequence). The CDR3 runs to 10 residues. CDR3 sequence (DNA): TGCAGTGCTAGAGAGTATGGCTACACCTTC. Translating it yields CSAREYGYTF.

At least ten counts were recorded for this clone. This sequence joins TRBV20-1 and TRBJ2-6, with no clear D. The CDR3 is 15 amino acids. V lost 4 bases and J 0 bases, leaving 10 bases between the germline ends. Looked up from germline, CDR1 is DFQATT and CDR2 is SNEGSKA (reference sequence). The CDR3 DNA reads TGCAGTGCTACGCCCCTTTACTCTGGGGCCAACGTCCTGACTTTC. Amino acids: CSATPLYSGANVLTF.

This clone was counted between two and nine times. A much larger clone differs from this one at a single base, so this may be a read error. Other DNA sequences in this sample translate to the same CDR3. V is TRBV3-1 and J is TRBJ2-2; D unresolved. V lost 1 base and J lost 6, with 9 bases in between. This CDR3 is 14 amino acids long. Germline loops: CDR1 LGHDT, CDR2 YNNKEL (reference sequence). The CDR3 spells CASSQAGGAGELFF. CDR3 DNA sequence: TGTGCCAGCAGCCAAGCAGGTGGAGCCGGGGAGCTGTTTTTT.